Shown below are 23 T cell receptor beta chains from a single sample sequenced in a study of blood T cell repertoires in COVID-19. The method was immunoSEQ multiplex PCR; TCRdb's version includes in-frame clones alone and lacks a portion of them. In the table there are 280,000 or so clones, roughly nine tenths of which are singletons. The sequenced material came from PBMCs or T cells enriched from blood (not recorded which). The receptors were gathered from a woman between 50 and 59 years old who had been exposed to COVID-19.

The chain recombines TRBV19 with TRBJ1-5; 9 nucleotides match TRBD1. CDR3 length: 15 amino acids. CDR1 LNHDA and CDR2 SQIVND come from the germline V gene (reference sequence). V was clipped by 5 bases and J by 7 bases; unmatched bases: 9. CDR3 sequence reads: CASSDTGTGYQPQHF. The CDR3 DNA reads TGTGCCAGTAGTGACACCGGGACAGGGTACCAGCCCCAGCATTTT.

The genes are TRBV10-3 and TRBJ2-6, with 7 positions matching TRBD1. Trimming removed 5 bases from V and 0 bases from J; junction bases left unmatched: 4. The CDR3 is 16 residues long. In germline, CDR1 is ENHRY, CDR2 SYGVKD. CDR3 region: CAISPGQYSGANVLTF. For the CDR3, the DNA is TGTGCCATCAGTCCGGGACAGTACTCTGGGGCCAACGTCCTGACTTTC.

This chain connects TRBV9 to TRBJ1-5; a possible D gene is TRBD1 (5 bases). The CDR3 is 15 amino acids. Per germline, CDR1 SGDLS and CDR2 YYNGEE. V lost 0 bases and J lost 6, with 13 bases in between. The CDR3 loop is CASSVGAGQGQPQHF. The DNA for the CDR3 is TGTGCCAGCAGCGTAGGGGCGGGGCAGGGTCAGCCCCAGCATTTT.

The V gene is TRBV5-1, the J gene TRBJ2-2, with TRBD2 as a possible D gene (6 bases). Germline CDR1 and CDR2: SGHRS and YFSETQ. Trimming cost V 3 bases and J 6 bases, with 18 bases left between them. The CDR3 sequence is 16 residues long. The CDR3 nucleotides read TGCGCCAGCAGCTGGGGCGGGGACGGAACACCCGGGGAGCTGTTTTTT. Its protein is CASSWGGDGTPGELFF.

The genes are TRBV19 and TRBJ2-7; TRBD1 matches 7 bases. Germline V gene data show CDR1 as LNHDA and CDR2 as SQIVND (reference sequence). The CDR3 has 17 amino acids. J was trimmed by 0 bases and V by 5 bases; bases with no gene match: 13. In DNA, the CDR3 is TGTGCCAGTAGTGCCGGGACAGTCTCACTTATCTCCTACGAGCAGTACTTC. Translated: CASSAGTVSLISYEQYF.

CDR3 in DNA: TGTGCCAGCAACGGCGGGGGATCCTACAATGAGCAGTTCTTC. It yields the protein CASNGGGSYNEQFF. The V and J genes are TRBV9 and TRBJ2-1; 7 bases are a match to TRBD2. Germline-derived CDR1 and CDR2 are SGDLS and YYNGEE. The trim removed 6 bases at V and 1 base at J, leaving 4 bases unmatched. This CDR3 has 14 amino acids.

The chain couples TRBV28 to TRBJ1-6, with D possibly TRBD1 on 5 matching bases. The CDR3 is 14 residues long. Germline CDR1 and CDR2: MDHEN and SYDVKM. V lost 5 bases to trimming and J lost 4 bases, with 9 bases between them. The CDR3 DNA reads as TGTGCCAGCAGTACCCAGGGTTATAATTCACCCCTCCACTTT. Protein: CASSTQGYNSPLHF.

This rearrangement joins TRBV19 to TRBJ1-5; D is uncertain. Germline V gene data show CDR1 as LNHDA and CDR2 as SQIVND (reference sequence). V shed 3 bases and J shed 0 bases, with 18 bases lying between them. The CDR3 runs to 18 residues. DNA for the CDR3: TGTGCCAGTAGTATCGTGGTGGTCCGGAGTTATAGCAATCAGCCCCAGCATTTT. Its translation: CASSIVVVRSYSNQPQHF.

The chain recombines TRBV6-5 with TRBJ1-1; 7 positions match TRBD1. The V gene's germline CDR1 is MNHEY and CDR2 SVGAGI. V dropped 6 bases and J dropped 4; count of bases not matched to a gene: 8. This CDR3 contains 14 residues. The CDR3 reads CASRQTGLLTEAFF. The CDR3 nucleotides read TGTGCCAGCAGGCAGACAGGGCTGCTCACTGAAGCTTTCTTT.

The chain uses TRBV12-3 or TRBV12-4 and TRBJ1-5, with D perhaps matching TRBD1 (5 bases). V shed 8 bases and J shed 5 bases, with 13 bases lying between them. The CDR3 is 13 residues long. CDR3 loop: CASGVGGDQPQHF. The CDR3 DNA reads TGTGCCAGCGGGGTCGGGGGGGATCAGCCCCAGCATTTT.

This chain links TRBV13 with TRBJ1-2; 7 bases fit TRBD1. V lost 2 bases to trimming and J lost 4 bases; unmatched junction nucleotides: 10. The CDR3 sequence is 16 residues long. Germline values: CDR1 PRHDT, CDR2 FYEKMQ (reference sequence). CDR3 bases: TGTGCCAGCAGCTTAAAATCCGGACAGGCCACCTATGGCTACACCTTC. Its translation: CASSLKSGQATYGYTF. The entire variable domain, with the rest obtained from reference TRBV13 and TRBJ1-2, is as follows: AAGVIQSPRHLIKEKRETATLKCYPIPRHDTVYWYQQGPGQDPQFLISFYEKMQSDKGSIPDRFSAQQFSDYHSELNMSSLELGDSALYFCASSLKSGQATYGYTFGSGTRLTVV.

J is TRBJ1-2 and V is TRBV10-3, with D possibly being TRBD1 (6 bases). Per the germline V gene, CDR1 is ENHRY and CDR2 is SYGVKD. The CDR3 extends over 12 amino acids. Trimming cost V 4 bases and J 5 bases, with 8 bases left between them. The CDR3 reads CAISARGYGYTF. The CDR3 region has the DNA TGTGCCATCAGTGCCAGGGGTTATGGCTACACCTTC.

The rearrangement uses TRBV11-2 and TRBJ2-5; 7 bases are shared with TRBD1. Germline CDR1 and CDR2: SGHAT and FQNNGV. The CDR3 contains 13 residues. The J segment lost 4 bases and the V segment lost 4 bases, leaving 3 bases of the junction unmatched. As DNA, the CDR3 is TGTGCCAGCAGCTGGGACAGTAGAGAGACCCAGTACTTC. Translation gives CASSWDSRETQYF. The whole variable domain, filled in from reference TRBV11-2 and TRBJ2-5, reads EAGVAQSPRYKIIEKRQSVAFWCNPISGHATLYWYQQILGQGPKLLIQFQNNGVVDDSQLPKDRFSAERLKGVDSTLKIQPAKLEDSAVYLCASSWDSRETQYFGPGTRLLVL.

This chain links TRBV9 with TRBJ1-1; TRBD1 might be the D (5 bases). The germline V gene encodes CDR1 SGDLS and CDR2 YYNGEE. V was shortened by 0 bases and J by 1 base, with 19 bases between the two germline ends. The CDR3 runs to 18 residues. The chain's CDR3 is CASSVATGGGAGNTEAFF. Here the CDR3 DNA reads TGTGCCAGCAGCGTAGCTACTGGGGGAGGGGCAGGGAACACTGAAGCTTTCTTT.

In this sample, this clone turned up once. The chain recombines TRBV4-2 with TRBJ2-7; the D is unclear. There are 13 residues in the CDR3. Per germline, CDR1 LGHNA and CDR2 YNFKEQ. The V and J ends lost 0 bases and 2 bases respectively, with 5 bases between them. The DNA of the CDR3 is TGTGCCAGCAGCCAAGAAGGAGCCTACGAGCAGTACTTC. Encoded protein: CASSQEGAYEQYF.

The gene calls are TRBV18 and TRBJ2-2, with 12 bases that match TRBD2. The CDR3 is made up of 15 amino acids. Germline values: CDR1 KGHSH, CDR2 LQKENI. J lost 7 bases, V lost 5 bases, and 5 bases had no gene match. The CDR3 DNA reads as TGTGCCAGCTCATCAGGACTAGCGGGGATCGGGGAGCTGTTTTTT. Protein sequence: CASSSGLAGIGELFF.

The genes are TRBV4-1 and TRBJ1-2, with 10 bases lining up with TRBD1. With V trimmed by 0 bases and J by 3 bases, 13 bases remained unmatched. The CDR3 spans 19 residues. In germline, CDR1 is MGHRA, CDR2 YSYEKL. The CDR3: CASSQDRGTGVPGDYGYTF. The CDR3 nucleotides read TGCGCCAGCAGCCAAGATCGGGGGACAGGGGTCCCCGGGGACTATGGCTACACCTTC.

The rearrangement uses TRBV6-2 or TRBV6-3 and TRBJ1-6; no firm D call. The CDR3 consists of 12 residues. Germline loops: CDR1 MNHEY, CDR2 SVGEGT. V was shortened by 4 bases and J by 8 bases, with 6 bases between the two germline ends. This chain's CDR3 is CASSSGYSPLHF. The CDR3 DNA follows: TGTGCCAGCAGTTCTGGCTATTCACCCCTCCACTTT.

V is TRBV2 and J is TRBJ2-5; 11 nucleotides match TRBD1. The CDR3 totals 14 residues. Germline CDR1 is SNHLY and CDR2 is FYNNEI. Losses at the gene ends were 6 bases for V and 4 bases for J; bases not matched to a gene: 4. CDR3 amino acids: CASRTDRGPETQYF. The CDR3 DNA reads TGTGCCAGCAGGACGGACAGGGGGCCAGAGACCCAGTACTTC.

The chain links TRBV7-9 to TRBJ1-1; D remains unclear. Germline CDR1 and CDR2: SEHNR and FQNEAQ (reference sequence). V was clipped by 6 bases and J by 3 bases, with 11 bases between them. The CDR3 totals 13 residues. CDR3 protein: CASSLQMYTEAFF. CDR3 nucleotide sequence: TGTGCCAGCAGTCTACAGATGTACACTGAAGCTTTCTTT.

This chain joins TRBV15 and TRBJ2-2; 12 nucleotides match TRBD2. The length of the CDR3 is 19 residues. The germline gives CDR1 LNHNV, CDR2 YYDKDF (reference sequence). Losses at the gene ends were 0 bases for V and 0 bases for J; bases not matched to a gene: 5. DNA of the CDR3: TGTGCCACCAGCAGAGATGGAGGACTAGCGGGGTCGAACACCGGGGAGCTGTTTTTT. It is translated as CATSRDGGLAGSNTGELFF.

In regard to this clone: The sample carries other DNA sequences with the same CDR3. This rearrangement joins TRBV3-1 (or the pseudogene TRBV3-2) to TRBJ2-5, with D uncertain. Germline values: CDR1 LGHDT, CDR2 YNNKEL (reference sequence). The CDR3 is 12 residues long. Deletions cut 0 bases from V and 5 bases from J, with 4 bases between. The CDR3 region is CASSQDRETQYF. CDR3 DNA: TGTGCCAGCAGCCAAGACAGGGAGACCCAGTACTTC.

The chain has TRBV6-5 and TRBJ2-1; no firm D call. CDR1 MNHEY and CDR2 SVGAGI come from the germline V gene. The V end lost 7 bases, the J end lost 4 bases, and 8 bases lay between the germline ends. CDR3 length: 12 residues. CDR3 residues: CASNSYYNEQFF. As DNA, the CDR3 is TGTGCCAGCAACTCTTATTACAATGAGCAGTTCTTC.